These 30 T cell receptor beta chains were all obtained from the same sample, sequenced in a study of early T cells in non-severe SARS-CoV-2 infection. From the 5' RACE reads, TCRdb called clonotypes with MiXCR, one entry per CDR3 protein. Of about 59,000 distinct CDR3 sequences listed, around 12% were seen once; the top ten hold 2.9%. Material for sequencing was whole blood. All receptors derive from an adult who was a healthcare worker with PCR-confirmed SARS-CoV-2 infection or an uninfected control (not recorded which).

The sample holds a few counts of this clonotype. The rearrangement uses TRBV7-8 and TRBJ2-7; TRBD2 agrees at 12 bases. The CDR3 extends over 14 amino acids. Germline V lookup: CDR1 SGHVS, CDR2 FQNEAQ. Trimming removed 5 bases from V and 7 bases from J; junction bases left unmatched: 6. The CDR3 DNA sequence: TGTGCCAGCAGCCGAGGACTAGCGGGGTATGAGCAGTACTTC. This gives the protein CASSRGLAGYEQYF. Full variable domain (rest looked up from reference TRBV7-8 and TRBJ2-7): GAGVSQSPRYKVAKRGQDVALRCDPISGHVSLFWYQQALGQGPEFLTYFQNEAQLDKSGLPSDRFFAERPEGSVSTLKIQRTQQEDSAVYLCASSRGLAGYEQYFGPGTRLTVT.

A remark on this clonotype: Since a much larger clone is just one base distant, this may be a read error. Here the CDR3 omits its conserved ending phenylalanine or tryptophan, so a read error is the likely source. The rearrangement uses TRBV10-3 and TRBJ1-1; D may be TRBD1 (5 bases). Germline lookup yields CDR1 ENHRY and CDR2 SYGVKD. V gave up 2 bases and J gave up 0 bases, with 16 bases separating them. The CDR3 has 17 amino acids. CDR3 coding DNA: TGTGCCATCAGTGAGCCGATGAGGGGTCTTATGAACACTGAAGCTTTCATT. Its translation: CAISEPMRGLMNTEAFI.

This clonotype was found many times. Relative to the germline gene, one junction end is altered; a read error may explain this. The gene calls are TRBV27 and TRBJ1-5, with TRBD1 matching 7 bases. The CDR3 covers 13 residues. In germline, CDR1 is MNHEY, CDR2 SMNVEV (reference sequence). CDR3 sequence (DNA): TGTGCCAGCAGTTGGACAGGCAACCAGCCCCAGCATTTT. This encodes CASSWTGNQPQHF.

The V call is TRBV12-3 or TRBV12-4, the J call TRBJ1-4, with TRBD1 identical over 8 bases. With 1 base clipped from V and 8 bases from J, the junction kept 6 bases outside the gene matches. The CDR3 has 15 residues. The CDR3 sequence is CASSLGQGASEKLFF. CDR3 bases: TGTGCCAGCAGTTTAGGGCAGGGGGCTAGCGAAAAACTGTTTTTT.

There are many counts of this clonotype. This CDR3 reads CASSQVLFSYNEQFF. The CDR3 nucleotides read TGTGCCAGCAGCCAAGTTCTCTTCTCCTACAATGAGCAGTTCTTC. V is TRBV3-1 and J is TRBJ2-1; D not certain. There are 15 residues in the CDR3. Trimming removed 1 base at V and 0 bases at J, with 7 bases between. Looked up from germline, CDR1 is LGHDT and CDR2 is YNNKEL (reference sequence).

This clonotype occurred many times. The rearrangement joins TRBV5-1 to TRBJ2-7; TRBD2 matches 9 bases. Unmatched junction bases numbered 8, after V lost 4 bases and J lost 0 bases. Germline-derived CDR1 and CDR2 are SGHRS and YFSETQ. The CDR3 contains 16 residues. CDR3 sequence (DNA): TGCGCCAGCAGCGGGGCTAGCGGGGCTAGCTCCTACGAGCAGTACTTC. It encodes CASSGASGASSYEQYF.

This clonotype appeared many times. J is TRBJ1-5 and V is TRBV5-6, with D possibly being TRBD1 (5 bases). Germline V gives CDR1 SGHDT, CDR2 YYEEEE. Trimming cost V 0 bases and J 3 bases, with 16 bases left between them. This CDR3 region has 17 residues. The CDR3 sequence: CASSLGLDFRANQPQHF. CDR3 nucleotide sequence: TGTGCCAGCAGCTTGGGGCTAGACTTCAGGGCCAATCAGCCCCAGCATTTT. The complete variable domain, with remaining parts taken from reference TRBV5-6 and TRBJ1-5, reads DAGVTQSPTHLIKTRGQQVTLRCSPKSGHDTVSWYQQALGQGPQFIFQYYEEEERQRGNFPDRFSGHQFPNYSSELNVNALLLGDSALYLCASSLGLDFRANQPQHFGDGTRLSIL.

This clonotype came up many times. This chain uses TRBV18 with TRBJ2-7, with TRBD2 as a possible D gene (6 bases). The CDR3 spans 14 residues. From germline, CDR1 is KGHSH and CDR2 LQKENI. V lost 2 bases and J 2 bases, leaving 10 bases between the germline ends. In DNA form, the CDR3 reads TGTGCCAGCTCACCAGGGCCGGGAGCCTACGAGCAGTACTTC. Translation gives CASSPGPGAYEQYF.

The chain has TRBV19 and TRBJ2-2; TRBD1 is a possible D gene (6 bases). Per the germline V gene, CDR1 is LNHDA and CDR2 is SQIVND (reference sequence). V lost 10 bases, J lost 0 bases, and 18 bases lay in between. The CDR3 has 16 amino acids. CDR3 bases: TGTGCCACCAACAGGGACCCCTATCCGAACACCGGGGAGCTGTTTTTT. Residues: CATNRDPYPNTGELFF.

This clonotype has a count of ten or more. V and J are TRBV29-1 and TRBJ1-5; D is uncertain. This CDR3 has 13 amino acids. CDR1 is SQVTM, CDR2 ANQGSEA, per germline. V was trimmed by 6 bases and J by 3 bases, leaving 12 bases between them. CDR3 in DNA: TGCAGCGTGGACCTTGGAAACAATCAGCCCCAGCATTTT. Its protein product is CSVDLGNNQPQHF. Full variable domain (rest looked up from reference TRBV29-1 and TRBJ1-5): SAVISQKPSRDICQRGTSLTIQCQVDSQVTMMFWYRQQPGQSLTLIATANQGSEATYESGFVIDKFPISRPNLTFSTLTVSNMSPEDSSIYLCSVDLGNNQPQHFGDGTRLSIL.

Worth noting for this clonotype: Since a much larger clone is just one base distant, this may be a read error. The rearrangement links TRBV30 to TRBJ2-6, with D perhaps assigned TRBD1 or TRBD2 (5 bases each). CDR1 GTSNPN and CDR2 SVGIG come from the germline V gene (reference sequence). The CDR3 loop spans 12 amino acids. The CDR3 nucleotides read TGTGCCTGGAGCTCCGGGGCCGACGTCCTGACTTTC. Its translation: CAWSSGADVLTF. Using reference TRBV30 and TRBJ2-6 for the parts outside the CDR3, the full variable domain is SQTIHQWPATLVQPVGSPLSLECTVEGTSNPNLYWYRQAAGRGLQLLFYSVGIGQISSEVPQNLSASRPQDRQFILSSKKLLLSDSGFYLCAWSSGADVLTFGAGSRLTVL.

This clonotype was observed many times. The chain joins TRBV21-1 to TRBJ2-7; the D call in the table, TRBD1, was not verified against the DNA. TRBV21-1 is marked as a pseudogene. This CDR3 has 14 residues. CDR3 in DNA: TGTGCCAGCAACCCCCAGACATTTACCTACGAGCAGTACTTC. This encodes CASNPQTFTYEQYF.

V is TRBV7-2 and J is TRBJ2-5, with 7 bases lining up with TRBD2. In germline, CDR1 is SGHTA, CDR2 FQGNSA. Trimming at V came to 5 bases and at J to 4 bases, leaving 10 bases not matched to a gene. This CDR3 is built from 15 residues. DNA of the CDR3: TGTGCCAGCAGCCCCGGGACTATAAAAACAGAGACCCAGTACTTC. It translates to CASSPGTIKTETQYF. The whole variable domain, filled in from reference TRBV7-2 and TRBJ2-5, reads GAGVSQSPSNKVTEKGKDVELRCDPISGHTALYWYRQSLGQGLEFLIYFQGNSAPDKSGLPSDRFSAERTGGSVSTLTIQRTQQEDSAVYLCASSPGTIKTETQYFGPGTRLLVL.

This clonotype was counted a few times. The chain couples TRBV6-6 to TRBJ2-1, with 14 bases identical to TRBD2. V trimming: 5 bases; J trimming: 7 bases; junction bases outside the gene matches: 16. This CDR3 spans 19 amino acids. Per the germline V gene, CDR1 is MNHNY and CDR2 is SVGAGI (reference sequence). CDR3 loop: CASSPRLAGGRVMVNEQFF. CDR3 coding DNA: TGTGCCAGCAGTCCCCGACTAGCGGGGGGGCGTGTAATGGTAAATGAGCAGTTCTTC.

This clonotype was observed many times. The chain carries TRBV11-2 and TRBJ2-3, with 10 bases matching TRBD1. V shed 0 bases and J 5 bases; nucleotides not matched to a gene: 2. Germline values: CDR1 SGHAT, CDR2 FQNNGV. The CDR3 is 15 amino acids. CDR3 sequence: CASSLEDRGVDTQYF. The CDR3 nucleotides are TGTGCCAGCAGCTTAGAGGACAGGGGGGTAGATACGCAGTATTTT.

At least ten counts were recorded for this clonotype. This chain uses TRBV10-3 with TRBJ2-1; tentatively, D is TRBD1 (5 bases). Germline assignment: CDR1 ENHRY and CDR2 SYGVKD. CDR3 length: 14 residues. V gave up 7 bases and J gave up 1 base, with 11 bases separating them. The CDR3 sequence: CAINLPGSYNEQFF. In nucleotides, the CDR3 is TGTGCCATCAACCTCCCAGGGTCCTACAATGAGCAGTTCTTC.

This clonotype was counted at least ten times. CDR3 nucleotide sequence: TGTGCCAGCAGCTTAGACTCTCAGGGGACTAGCGGGAGGGCCAATGAGCAGTTCTTC. The encoded protein is CASSLDSQGTSGRANEQFF. The V gene is TRBV11-3, the J gene TRBJ2-1; 16 bases are shared with TRBD2. The CDR3 loop spans 19 amino acids. Germline V CDR1 and CDR2: SGHNT, YENEEA. The junction had 8 bases not matched to a gene; V was cut back by 0 bases and J by 6 bases. The full variable domain, completed using reference TRBV11-3 and TRBJ2-1, is EAGVVQSPRYKIIEKKQPVAFWCNPISGHNTLYWYLQNLGQGPELLIRYENEEAVDDSQLPKDRFSAERLKGVDSTLKIQPAELGDSAVYLCASSLDSQGTSGRANEQFFGPGTRLTVL.

The table lists this clonotype with many counts. The CDR3 coding sequence is TGTGCCTGGAGTTGGGGGGGCGAGCAGTACTTC. Its protein is CAWSWGGEQYF. This sequence joins TRBV30 and TRBJ2-7; TRBD2 matches at 7 bases. CDR1 GTSNPN and CDR2 SVGIG come from the germline V gene (reference sequence). The CDR3 is 11 residues long. V dropped 2 bases and J dropped 6; count of bases not matched to a gene: 1. Full variable domain (rest looked up from reference TRBV30 and TRBJ2-7): SQTIHQWPATLVQPVGSPLSLECTVEGTSNPNLYWYRQAAGRGLQLLFYSVGIGQISSEVPQNLSASRPQDRQFILSSKKLLLSDSGFYLCAWSWGGEQYFGPGTRLTVT.

In its sample, this clonotype was seen a few times. The chain links TRBV5-1 to TRBJ1-1; TRBD1 is a possible D gene (5 bases). Germline CDR1 reads SGHRS; CDR2 reads YFSETQ. This CDR3 contains 12 residues. The ends were cut back, 5 bases at V and 1 base at J, with 6 bases in the middle. The CDR3 sequence: CASRTANTEAFF. The DNA for the CDR3 is TGCGCCAGCAGGACAGCGAACACTGAAGCTTTCTTT.

This clonotype was observed a handful of times. Being one base from a much bigger clone, this may be a read error. This chain uses TRBV12-3 or TRBV12-4 with TRBJ2-7; D is unresolved. The CDR3 is 12 amino acids. Trimming shortened V by 6 bases and J by 0 bases, and 6 bases separated the two germline ends. CDR3 nucleotide sequence: TGTGCCAGCAGCCCTAGCTCCTACGAGCAGTACTTC. Protein product: CASSPSSYEQYF.

Ten or more counts support this clonotype. V usage is TRBV6-5 and J usage is TRBJ1-1; D gene ambiguous. V lost 2 bases and J 4 bases, leaving 14 bases between the germline ends. This CDR3 is 15 amino acids long. From germline, CDR1 is MNHEY and CDR2 SVGAGI. CDR3 DNA: TGTGCCAGCAGTTACGATGTACCGCTGGGCACTGAAGCTTTCTTT. Translation: CASSYDVPLGTEAFF.

This clonotype was counted only a few times. The chain uses TRBV28 and TRBJ1-2; D may be TRBD1 (6 bases). Looked up from germline, CDR1 is MDHEN and CDR2 is SYDVKM. V gave up 2 bases and J gave up 3 bases, with 7 bases separating them. CDR3 length: 13 residues. Here the CDR3 reads CASSLGGHYGYTF. The CDR3 nucleotides are TGTGCCAGCAGTTTAGGGGGGCACTATGGCTACACCTTC.

The chain uses TRBV2 and TRBJ1-6; D not resolved. V dropped 11 bases and J dropped 4 bases, with 12 bases sitting between them. Germline V gene data show CDR1 as SNHLY and CDR2 as FYNNEI. There are 13 residues in the CDR3. CDR3 in DNA: TGTGCCGGATCGGGCTTGTATAATTCACCCCTCCACTTT. Protein: CAGSGLYNSPLHF. The whole variable domain, filled in from reference TRBV2 and TRBJ1-6, reads EPEVTQTPSHQVTQMGQEVILRCVPISNHLYFYWYRQILGQKVEFLVSFYNNEISEKSEIFDDQFSVERPDGSNFTLKIRSTKLEDSAMYFCAGSGLYNSPLHFGNGTRLTVT.

V gene TRBV29-1 combines with J gene TRBJ2-3, with D possibly being TRBD1 or TRBD2 (7 bases each). The CDR3 length is 13 residues. The germline V gene encodes CDR1 SQVTM and CDR2 ANQGSEA. CDR3 amino acids: CGGGSWTGDTQYF. CDR3 nucleotides: TGCGGGGGGGGATCTTGGACAGGAGATACGCAGTATTTT.

The chain is built from TRBV20-1 and TRBJ2-5; D is unclear. The V end was cut by 7 bases, the J end by 4 bases, with 13 bases between. Germline assignment: CDR1 DFQATT and CDR2 SNEGSKA (reference sequence). The CDR3 covers 12 residues. CDR3 in amino acids: CSGIERLETQYF. The CDR3 DNA sequence: TGCAGTGGCATCGAAAGGTTAGAGACCCAGTACTTC.

This chain links TRBV6-5 with TRBJ2-5; D possibly uses TRBD1 or TRBD2 (5 bases each). CDR1 and CDR2 from the germline V gene are MNHEY and SVGAGI. The CDR3 has 15 amino acids. V gave up 0 bases and J gave up 5 bases, with 13 bases separating them. The DNA of the CDR3 is TGTGCCAGCAGTTACTCGTGGGGGTTTCTGGAGACCCAGTACTTC. It translates to CASSYSWGFLETQYF.

The chain combines TRBV9 with TRBJ2-3, with 10 bases identical to TRBD2. The CDR3 totals 15 residues. J gave up 5 bases and V 3 bases, and 6 bases lay outside the gene matches. Germline V gene lookup returns CDR1 SGDLS and CDR2 YYNGEE. The CDR3 nucleotides are TGTGCCAGCAGCGCCAGCGGGGGGGGAGGAGATACGCAGTATTTT. This translates into CASSASGGGGDTQYF.

This clonotype was picked up a small number of times. V gene TRBV29-1 combines with J gene TRBJ1-2; no definite D call. Germline V gene data show CDR1 as SQVTM and CDR2 as ANQGSEA. V lost 3 bases, J lost 8 bases, and 19 bases lay in between. This CDR3 is 14 amino acids long. CDR3 loop: CSVDRGLIDQGYTF. The CDR3 DNA sequence: TGCAGCGTTGACCGTGGGTTAATAGACCAAGGCTACACCTTC.

This clonotype was detected ten times or more. The chain recombines TRBV12-3 or TRBV12-4 with TRBJ1-2; D is perhaps TRBD1 (6 bases). The CDR3 consists of 14 residues. Trimming removed 4 bases at V and 7 bases at J, with 16 bases between. CDR3 DNA: TGTGCCAGCAGTTCCCTGGGGGGGCGGGGTGGCTACACCTTC. Protein: CASSSLGGRGGYTF.

This clonotype was found many times. The rearrangement joins TRBV5-1 to TRBJ2-1, with 8 bases lining up with TRBD2. The germline V gene encodes CDR1 SGHRS and CDR2 YFSETQ. CDR3 size: 14 residues. V was clipped by 5 bases and J by 6 bases; unmatched bases: 7. The CDR3 sequence is CASRASGSTNEQFF. The CDR3 DNA sequence: TGCGCCAGCAGAGCCAGCGGGAGTACCAATGAGCAGTTCTTC.